Listed here are 5 T cell receptor beta chains from one sample, sequenced in a study of blood T cell dynamics during melanoma immunotherapy (dated by TCRdb to the early 2020s). The library was built by means of the immunoSEQ multiplex PCR assay. This immuneACCESS table, as held by TCRdb, lists in-frame sequences with V and J called but not all clones. Of the missing ones, under half trace to an unresolved V gene in checked studies; the others have no known cause. Recorded for this sample are about 11,000 clones; roughly 80% of them occurred a single time. The ten top clones hold about a fifth of the sample. Interpreted using the paper, the time point label stands for: week 3, after first cycle of checkpoint inhibitor. The sample in question was blood, obtained from a patient treated with checkpoint blockade. Receptors were obtained from a human donor with melanoma.

This chain's CDR3 is CASSLYYRGPNQPQHF. In DNA, the CDR3 is TGTGCCAGCAGCTTATATTACAGGGGCCCCAATCAGCCCCAGCATTTT. The genes are TRBV7-8 and TRBJ1-5; TRBD1 agrees at 7 bases. Germline V lookup: CDR1 SGHVS, CDR2 FQNEAQ. This CDR3 region has 16 residues. Germline trimming cut 2 bases from V and 3 bases from J; bases unmatched to any gene: 7.

The J gene is TRBJ2-3, the V gene TRBV19, with D maybe TRBD2 (6 bases). This CDR3 comprises 14 residues. Trimming stripped 7 bases from V and 2 bases from J, with 13 bases between. The germline V gene has CDR1 LNHDA and CDR2 SQIVND (reference sequence). The CDR3 reads CASMEGSITDTQYF. The CDR3 DNA sequence: TGTGCCAGTATGGAGGGGTCGATCACAGATACGCAGTATTTT.

The chain combines TRBV28 with TRBJ1-2; D remains unclear. The V gene's germline CDR1 is MDHEN and CDR2 SYDVKM. V gave up 2 bases and J gave up 5 bases, with 9 bases separating them. The CDR3 contains 13 residues. The CDR3 here is CASSLRADYGYTF. In nucleotides, the CDR3 is TGTGCCAGCAGTTTAAGGGCAGATTATGGCTACACCTTC.

This chain connects TRBV9 to TRBJ2-7; 7 nucleotides align to TRBD1. This CDR3 contains 16 residues. J gave up 0 bases and V 0 bases, and 6 bases lay outside the gene matches. Germline assignment: CDR1 SGDLS and CDR2 YYNGEE. The DNA of the CDR3 is TGTGCCAGCAGCGTAGGGGCAGGGGGTATCTCCTACGAGCAGTACTTC. Its protein product is CASSVGAGGISYEQYF.

The genes are TRBV2 and TRBJ2-7, with D tentatively TRBD1 (6 bases). CDR1 is SNHLY, CDR2 FYNNEI, per germline. The CDR3 loop spans 12 amino acids. The germline V and J ends were trimmed by 8 bases and 1 base, with 9 bases remaining between them. The CDR3 DNA follows: TGTGCCAGCGGTACAGGGTCCTACGAGCAGTACGTC. Protein product: CASGTGSYEQYV.